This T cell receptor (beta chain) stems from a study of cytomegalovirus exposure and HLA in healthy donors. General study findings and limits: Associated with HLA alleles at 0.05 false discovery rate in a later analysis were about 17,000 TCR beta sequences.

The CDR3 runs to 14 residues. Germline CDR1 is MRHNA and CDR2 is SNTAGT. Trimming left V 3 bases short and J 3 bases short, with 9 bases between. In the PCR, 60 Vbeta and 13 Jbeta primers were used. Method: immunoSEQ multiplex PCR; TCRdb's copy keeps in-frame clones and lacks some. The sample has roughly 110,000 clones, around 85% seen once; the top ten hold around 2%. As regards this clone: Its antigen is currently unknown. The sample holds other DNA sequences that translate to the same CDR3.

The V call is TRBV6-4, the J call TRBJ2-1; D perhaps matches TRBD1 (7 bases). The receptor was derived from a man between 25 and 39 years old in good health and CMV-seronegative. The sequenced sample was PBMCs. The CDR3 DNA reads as TGTGCCAGCAGTGAGCGGGACAGCTACAATGAGCAGTTCTTC. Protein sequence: CASSERDSYNEQFF.